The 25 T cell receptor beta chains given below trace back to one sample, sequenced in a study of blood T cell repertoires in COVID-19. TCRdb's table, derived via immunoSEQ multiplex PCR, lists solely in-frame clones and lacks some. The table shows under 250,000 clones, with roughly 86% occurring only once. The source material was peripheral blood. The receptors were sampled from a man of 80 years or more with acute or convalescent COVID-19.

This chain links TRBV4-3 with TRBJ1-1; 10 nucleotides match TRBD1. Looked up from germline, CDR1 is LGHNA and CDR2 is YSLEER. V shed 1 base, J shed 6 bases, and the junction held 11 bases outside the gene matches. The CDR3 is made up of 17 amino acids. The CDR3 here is CASSQGYGGQGESEAFF. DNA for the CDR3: TGCGCCAGCAGCCAAGGATATGGTGGACAGGGGGAGTCTGAAGCTTTCTTT.

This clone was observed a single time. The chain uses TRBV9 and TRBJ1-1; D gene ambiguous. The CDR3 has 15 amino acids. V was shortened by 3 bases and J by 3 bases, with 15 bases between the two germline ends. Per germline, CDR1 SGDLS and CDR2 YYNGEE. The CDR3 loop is CASSAILTEDTEAFF. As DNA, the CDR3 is TGTGCCAGCAGCGCGATCTTGACCGAGGACACTGAAGCTTTCTTT.

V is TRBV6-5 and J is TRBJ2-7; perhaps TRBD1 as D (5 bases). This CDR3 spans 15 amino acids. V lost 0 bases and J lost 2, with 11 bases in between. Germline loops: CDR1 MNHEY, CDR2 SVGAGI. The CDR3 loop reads CASSYSVQGTYEQYF. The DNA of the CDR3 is TGTGCCAGCAGTTACTCAGTCCAGGGAACCTACGAGCAGTACTTC.

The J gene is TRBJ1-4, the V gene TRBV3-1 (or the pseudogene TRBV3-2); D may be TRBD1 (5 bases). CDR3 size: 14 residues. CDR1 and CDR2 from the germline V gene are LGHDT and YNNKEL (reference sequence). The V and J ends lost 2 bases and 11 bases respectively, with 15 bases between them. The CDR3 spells CASSQIVGGVKLFF. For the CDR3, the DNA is TGTGCCAGCAGCCAAATCGTGGGGGGGGTGAAACTGTTTTTT.

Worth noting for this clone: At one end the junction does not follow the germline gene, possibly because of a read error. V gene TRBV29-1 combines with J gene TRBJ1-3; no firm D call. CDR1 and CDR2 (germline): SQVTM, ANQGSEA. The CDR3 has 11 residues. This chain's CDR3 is CSVGVDTPGDF. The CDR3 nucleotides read TGCAGCGTTGGGGTAGACACCCCCGGCGATTTT.

The CDR3 DNA follows: TGCGCCAGCAGCGCAGGACAGGCGAACACTGAAGCTTTCTTT. Amino acids: CASSAGQANTEAFF. The chain couples TRBV5-1 to TRBJ1-1, with TRBD1 matching over 7 bases. Germline CDR1 SGHRS, CDR2 YFSETQ. The CDR3 spans 14 residues. Germline trimming cut 4 bases from V and 1 base from J; bases unmatched to any gene: 4.

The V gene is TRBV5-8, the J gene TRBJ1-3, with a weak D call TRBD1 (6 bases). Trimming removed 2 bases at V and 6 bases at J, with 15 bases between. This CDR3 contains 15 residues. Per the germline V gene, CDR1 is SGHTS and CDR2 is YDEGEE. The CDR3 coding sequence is TGTGCCAGCAGCTTCCCTACAGAGGGGGAAAACACCATATATTTT. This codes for CASSFPTEGENTIYF.

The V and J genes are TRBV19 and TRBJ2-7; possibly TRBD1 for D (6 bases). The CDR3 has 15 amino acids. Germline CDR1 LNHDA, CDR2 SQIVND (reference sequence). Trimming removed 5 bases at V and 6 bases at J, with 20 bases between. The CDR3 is CASSPIGTLPVEQYF. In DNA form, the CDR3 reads TGTGCCAGTAGTCCAATAGGGACATTGCCGGTCGAGCAGTACTTC.

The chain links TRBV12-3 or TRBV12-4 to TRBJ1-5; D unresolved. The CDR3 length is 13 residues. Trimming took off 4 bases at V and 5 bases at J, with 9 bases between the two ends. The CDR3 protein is CASSSTTDQPQHF. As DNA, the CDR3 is TGTGCCAGCAGTTCGACAACGGATCAGCCCCAGCATTTT.

CDR3 protein: CASSSGQGRNNEQFF. In nucleotides, the CDR3 is TGTGCCAGCAGTTCGGGACAGGGAAGAAACAATGAGCAGTTCTTC. The chain is built from TRBV27 and TRBJ2-1; 9 bases agree with TRBD1. There are 15 residues in the CDR3. The V gene end was trimmed by 4 bases and the J gene end by 5 bases; junction bases not matched to a gene: 6. CDR1 is MNHEY and CDR2 is SMNVEV in the germline V gene (reference sequence).

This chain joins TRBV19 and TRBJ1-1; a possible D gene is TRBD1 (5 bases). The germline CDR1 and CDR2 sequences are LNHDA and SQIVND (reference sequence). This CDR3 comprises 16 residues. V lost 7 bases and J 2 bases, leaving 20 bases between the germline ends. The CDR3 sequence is CASTRAAGTVNTEAFF. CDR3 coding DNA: TGTGCCAGTACGAGGGCCGCCGGGACTGTTAACACTGAAGCTTTCTTT.

The CDR3 sequence is CASSFTVADTQYF. The CDR3 DNA reads TGCGCCAGCAGCTTCACTGTAGCGGATACGCAGTATTTT. The chain uses TRBV5-1 and TRBJ2-3; D might be TRBD2 (5 bases). CDR3 length: 13 residues. Germline V gene lookup returns CDR1 SGHRS and CDR2 YFSETQ. V lost 2 bases, J lost 6 bases, and 10 bases lay in between.

In DNA, the CDR3 is TGTGCCAGCTCCCACACTAGCGGGAGCTACAATGAGCAGTTCTTC. It yields the protein CASSHTSGSYNEQFF. V gene TRBV6-5 combines with J gene TRBJ2-1, with 11 bases lining up with TRBD2. The CDR3 runs 15 residues. Germline V gives CDR1 MNHEY, CDR2 SVGAGI. The trim removed 8 bases at V and 3 bases at J, leaving 6 bases unmatched.

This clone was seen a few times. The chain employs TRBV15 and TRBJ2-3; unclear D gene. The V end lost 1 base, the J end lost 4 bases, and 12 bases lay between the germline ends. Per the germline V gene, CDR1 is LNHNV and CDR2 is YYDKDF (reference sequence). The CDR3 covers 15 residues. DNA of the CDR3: TGTGCCACCAGCAGAGTTCCCTTGGGCGCAGATACGCAGTATTTT. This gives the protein CATSRVPLGADTQYF.

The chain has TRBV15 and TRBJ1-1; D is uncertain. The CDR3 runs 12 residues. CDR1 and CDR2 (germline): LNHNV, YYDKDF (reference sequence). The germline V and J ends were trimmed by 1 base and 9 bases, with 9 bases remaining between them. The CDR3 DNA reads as TGTGCCACCAGCAGAGGGCGGGGTCAAGCTTTCTTT. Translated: CATSRGRGQAFF.

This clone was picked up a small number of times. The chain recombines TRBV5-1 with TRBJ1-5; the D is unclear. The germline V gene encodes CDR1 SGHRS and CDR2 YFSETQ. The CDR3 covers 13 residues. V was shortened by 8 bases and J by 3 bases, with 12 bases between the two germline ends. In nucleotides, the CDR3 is TGCGCCAGTAGGGAGGCGGACAATCAGCCCCAGCATTTT. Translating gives CASREADNQPQHF.

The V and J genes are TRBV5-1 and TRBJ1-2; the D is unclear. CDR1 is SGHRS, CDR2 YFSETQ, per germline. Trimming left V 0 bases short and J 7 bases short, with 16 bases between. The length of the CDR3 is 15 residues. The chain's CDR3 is CASSLARQGFRGYTF. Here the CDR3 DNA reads TGCGCCAGCAGCTTGGCCAGGCAAGGCTTTCGTGGCTACACCTTC.

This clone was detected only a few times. The CDR3 sequence: CASSEGLAGASGGFF. The CDR3, as DNA: TGTGCCAGCAGCGAGGGACTAGCGGGGGCTTCTGGAGGGTTCTTC. V and J are TRBV7-9 and TRBJ2-1; 14 nucleotides match TRBD2. Germline trimming cut 5 bases from V and 15 bases from J; bases unmatched to any gene: 12. The CDR3 is 15 residues long. CDR1 is SEHNR and CDR2 is FQNEAQ in the germline V gene (reference sequence).

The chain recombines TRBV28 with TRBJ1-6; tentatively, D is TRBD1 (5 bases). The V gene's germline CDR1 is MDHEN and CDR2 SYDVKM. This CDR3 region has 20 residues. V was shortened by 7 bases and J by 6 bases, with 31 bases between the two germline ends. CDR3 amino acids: CASTFSGVGRGAIVNSPLHF. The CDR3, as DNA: TGTGCCAGCACCTTTAGCGGGGTCGGCCGGGGCGCTATAGTTAATTCACCCCTCCACTTT.

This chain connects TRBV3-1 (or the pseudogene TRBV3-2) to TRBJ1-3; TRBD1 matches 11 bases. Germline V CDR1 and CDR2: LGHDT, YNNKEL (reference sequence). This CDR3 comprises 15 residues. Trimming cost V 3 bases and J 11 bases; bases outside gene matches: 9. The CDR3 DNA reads TGTGCCAGCAGCCAGAGGACAGGGGGCCCCACCGCCATATATTTT. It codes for CASSQRTGGPTAIYF.

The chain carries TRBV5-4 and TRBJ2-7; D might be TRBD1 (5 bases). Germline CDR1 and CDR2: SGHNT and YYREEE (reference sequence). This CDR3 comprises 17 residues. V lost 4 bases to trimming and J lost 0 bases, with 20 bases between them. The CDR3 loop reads CASSPQGGHRSSYEQYF. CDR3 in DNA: TGTGCCAGCAGCCCCCAGGGTGGACACCGCAGCTCCTACGAGCAGTACTTC.

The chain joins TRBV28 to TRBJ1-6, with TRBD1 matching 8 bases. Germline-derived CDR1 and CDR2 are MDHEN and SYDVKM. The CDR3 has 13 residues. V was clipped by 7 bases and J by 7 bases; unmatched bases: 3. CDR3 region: CASTRTGNSPLHF. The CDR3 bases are TGTGCCAGCACCCGGACAGGGAATTCACCCCTCCACTTT.

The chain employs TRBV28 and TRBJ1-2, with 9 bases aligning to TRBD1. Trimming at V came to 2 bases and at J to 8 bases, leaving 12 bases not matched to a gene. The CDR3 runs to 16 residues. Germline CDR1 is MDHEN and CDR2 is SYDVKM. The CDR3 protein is CASSLPYTGGRGGYTF. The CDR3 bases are TGTGCCAGCAGTTTACCCTACACAGGGGGCAGAGGGGGCTACACCTTC.

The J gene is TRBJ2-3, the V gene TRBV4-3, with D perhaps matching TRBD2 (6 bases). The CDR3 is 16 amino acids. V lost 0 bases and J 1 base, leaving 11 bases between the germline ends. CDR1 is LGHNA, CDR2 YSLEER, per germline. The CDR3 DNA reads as TGCGCCAGCAGCCAAGATTTCGCGGGGCGCACAGATACGCAGTATTTT. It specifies CASSQDFAGRTDTQYF.

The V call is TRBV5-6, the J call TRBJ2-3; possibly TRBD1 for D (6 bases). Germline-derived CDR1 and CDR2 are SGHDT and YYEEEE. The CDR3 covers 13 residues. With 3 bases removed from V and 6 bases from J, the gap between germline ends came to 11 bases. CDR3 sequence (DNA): TGTGCCAGCAGCTCTCAGGGGATTGATACGCAGTATTTT. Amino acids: CASSSQGIDTQYF.